One sample yielded the 27 T cell receptor beta chains listed below, sequenced in a study of cytomegalovirus exposure and HLA in healthy donors. Primers for the PCR totalled 60 Vbeta and 13 Jbeta. Sequencing was performed with immunoSEQ multiplex PCR; in TCRdb, only in-frame clones are kept and a portion is missing. Of 150,000 to 200,000 clones listed, 70% to 80% are singletons. What was sequenced was PBMCs. The receptors here all came from a male donor in good health and CMV-seronegative.

The J gene is TRBJ1-2, the V gene TRBV9, with D tentatively TRBD1 (5 bases). From germline, CDR1 is SGDLS and CDR2 YYNGEE. The V end was cut by 0 bases, the J end by 8 bases, with 8 bases between. The CDR3 runs 12 residues. CDR3 coding DNA: TGTGCCAGCAGCGTAGGGGGGGTGGGCTACACCTTC. Residues: CASSVGGVGYTF.

CDR3 bases: TGTGCCAGCAGACCAGCGGGGTCAAGCTATGGCTACACCTTC. This gives the protein CASRPAGSSYGYTF. This rearrangement joins TRBV28 to TRBJ1-2, with unresolved D. CDR3 length: 14 amino acids. CDR1 is MDHEN and CDR2 is SYDVKM in the germline V gene. Trimming pared 6 bases from V and 4 bases from J, leaving 15 bases between.

This clone has a handful of counts. V gene TRBV6-5 combines with J gene TRBJ1-5; possible D gene TRBD1, 6 bases. The CDR3 runs 14 residues. Germline lookup yields CDR1 MNHEY and CDR2 SVGAGI. Trimming left V 0 bases short and J 6 bases short, with 9 bases between. CDR3 sequence (DNA): TGTGCCAGCAGTTACTCGGACAGCGTTCAGCCCCAGCATTTT. This translates into CASSYSDSVQPQHF.

The V gene is TRBV4-2, the J gene TRBJ2-1; 11 nucleotides align to TRBD2. Losses at the gene ends were 3 bases for V and 2 bases for J; bases not matched to a gene: 15. The CDR3 totals 20 residues. CDR1 is LGHNA and CDR2 is YNFKEQ in the germline V gene. Here the CDR3 DNA reads TGTGCCAGCAGCCACACCCCGGGACTAGCGGAAAGCGGGGCCTACAATGAGCAGTTCTTC. This gives the protein CASSHTPGLAESGAYNEQFF.

The rearrangement uses TRBV5-1 and TRBJ2-3; D perhaps matches TRBD2 (6 bases). V was clipped by 4 bases and J by 4 bases, with 10 bases between them. CDR1 is SGHRS, CDR2 YFSETQ, per germline. This CDR3 has 13 amino acids. CDR3 in amino acids: CASSGDSSDTQYF. CDR3 in DNA: TGCGCCAGCAGCGGGGACTCATCAGATACGCAGTATTTT.

The chain recombines TRBV29-1 with TRBJ2-7; 8 nucleotides match TRBD1. The CDR3 loop spans 12 amino acids. Trimming took 4 bases from V and 4 from J; bases not matched to a gene: 3. Per the germline V gene, CDR1 is SQVTM and CDR2 is ANQGSEA. CDR3 in DNA: TGCAGCGTTGGGGGACAGGTATACGAGCAGTACTTC. This encodes CSVGGQVYEQYF.

The chain joins TRBV13 to TRBJ2-1, with a tentative D call TRBD1 (5 bases). Trimming stripped 5 bases from V and 4 bases from J, with 9 bases between. From germline, CDR1 is PRHDT and CDR2 FYEKMQ (reference sequence). The CDR3 loop spans 13 amino acids. CDR3 loop: CASSPNRYNEQFF. In nucleotides, the CDR3 is TGTGCCAGCAGCCCCAACAGGTACAATGAGCAGTTCTTC.

The chain combines TRBV13 with TRBJ2-7, with 10 positions matching TRBD2. The CDR3 is 14 amino acids. V gave up 4 bases and J gave up 5 bases; unmatched junction bases: 5. Germline loops: CDR1 PRHDT, CDR2 FYEKMQ (reference sequence). The DNA of the CDR3 is TGTGCCAGCAGCTCCAGCGGGGGGGCCGACGAGCAGTACTTC. It encodes CASSSSGGADEQYF.

J is TRBJ1-2 and V is TRBV6-5, with D hard to call. V gave up 6 bases and J gave up 0 bases, with 11 bases separating them. The CDR3 runs 14 residues. Germline CDR1 and CDR2: MNHEY and SVGAGI. The CDR3 DNA reads as TGTGCCAGCAGCCCCGGGTCAGCTAACTATGGCTACACCTTC. As protein: CASSPGSANYGYTF.

The V call is TRBV4-1, the J call TRBJ2-3; TRBD1 matches at 9 bases. Germline V gives CDR1 MGHRA, CDR2 YSYEKL. This CDR3 contains 15 residues. Trimming at V came to 5 bases and at J to 3 bases, leaving 6 bases not matched to a gene. The CDR3 reads CASSSRDRETDTQYF. In nucleotides, the CDR3 is TGCGCCAGCAGCTCCCGGGACAGGGAGACAGATACGCAGTATTTT.

V is TRBV6-1 and J is TRBJ2-7, with D tentatively TRBD1 (5 bases). This CDR3 region has 14 residues. From germline, CDR1 is MNHNS and CDR2 SASEGT. Trimming took 3 bases from V and 2 from J, leaving 11 bases between them. CDR3 coding DNA: TGTGCCAGCAGTGAGGCAGGGTATACCTACGAGCAGTACTTC. Protein product: CASSEAGYTYEQYF.

The chain uses TRBV20-1 and TRBJ2-5; D is unclear. The J call may be mistaken, given a closer DNA end match to TRBJ2-7. Germline CDR1 reads DFQATT; CDR2 reads SNEGSKA (reference sequence). This CDR3 contains 11 residues. The CDR3 here is CSATPYYEQYF. In DNA, the CDR3 is TGCAGTGCCACACCCTACTACGAGCAGTACTTC.

The V call is TRBV4-1, the J call TRBJ2-1; a weak D match, TRBD2 (6 bases). The V and J ends lost 0 bases and 13 bases respectively, with 13 bases between them. Germline assignment: CDR1 MGHRA and CDR2 YSYEKL. The CDR3 runs 13 residues. The CDR3 protein is CASSQEIGSGQFF. The CDR3 region has the DNA TGCGCCAGCAGCCAAGAGATTGGTAGCGGCCAGTTCTTC.

The chain couples TRBV18 to TRBJ2-6; D is perhaps TRBD1 (5 bases). The germline gives CDR1 KGHSH, CDR2 LQKENI. V was pared by 1 base and J by 0 bases, with 13 bases between. The CDR3 is 18 amino acids. CDR3 protein: CASSPQGLGASGANVLTF. Written as DNA, the CDR3 is TGTGCCAGCTCACCACAAGGGTTAGGGGCCTCTGGGGCCAACGTCCTGACTTTC.

This clone was recorded once. The gene calls are TRBV19 and TRBJ2-1; 12 bases are a match to TRBD2. The J segment lost 8 bases and the V segment lost 3 bases, leaving 5 bases of the junction unmatched. Germline loops: CDR1 LNHDA, CDR2 SQIVND (reference sequence). This CDR3 is 15 amino acids long. Here the CDR3 reads CASSIGLAGRDEQFF. In DNA, the CDR3 is TGTGCCAGTAGTATTGGACTAGCGGGAAGAGATGAGCAGTTCTTC.

The J gene is TRBJ1-5, the V gene TRBV28, with D maybe TRBD1 (5 bases). Trimming stripped 3 bases from V and 0 bases from J, with 9 bases between. Germline CDR1 and CDR2: MDHEN and SYDVKM. The CDR3 has 15 amino acids. In DNA form, the CDR3 reads TGTGCCAGCAGTTTGGAGGGGTATAGCAATCAGCCCCAGCATTTT. Its protein is CASSLEGYSNQPQHF.

The chain couples TRBV28 to TRBJ2-1, with TRBD1 matching 11 bases. J was trimmed by 4 bases and V by 4 bases; bases with no gene match: 3. This CDR3 is 15 amino acids long. CDR1 is MDHEN and CDR2 is SYDVKM in the germline V gene. The CDR3 is CASSSGTGGYNEQFF. For the CDR3, the DNA is TGTGCCAGCAGTTCCGGGACAGGGGGATACAATGAGCAGTTCTTC.

The rearrangement joins TRBV4-1 to TRBJ1-2, with D possibly matching TRBD1 (5 bases). Germline lookup yields CDR1 MGHRA and CDR2 YSYEKL. This CDR3 has 16 residues. V was cut by 0 bases and J by 8 bases, with 19 bases left in between. CDR3 region: CASSQDGDSGRLGYTF. The CDR3 DNA reads as TGCGCCAGCAGCCAAGACGGGGACTCGGGGCGCCTAGGCTACACCTTC.

This clone was picked up one time. The J gene is TRBJ1-3, the V gene TRBV4-1; weak D call: TRBD1 (6 bases). The CDR3 is 18 residues long. Trimming cost V 2 bases and J 0 bases, with 17 bases left between them. Per the germline V gene, CDR1 is MGHRA and CDR2 is YSYEKL. In DNA form, the CDR3 reads TGCGCCAGCAGCCAAAGAACCCTAACAGGGATCTCTGGAAACACCATATATTTT. Translating it yields CASSQRTLTGISGNTIYF.

The chain has TRBV6-6 and TRBJ2-3; 8 bases line up with TRBD2. The CDR3 is 14 amino acids. The junction had 7 bases not matched to a gene; V was cut back by 5 bases and J by 6 bases. The germline CDR1 and CDR2 sequences are MNHNY and SVGAGI (reference sequence). The CDR3 protein is CASSSPRLADTQYF. CDR3 sequence (DNA): TGTGCCAGCAGTAGCCCCCGACTAGCGGATACGCAGTATTTT.

V usage is TRBV12-5 and J usage is TRBJ2-1, with 11 positions matching TRBD2. The CDR3 runs to 14 residues. V lost 7 bases, J lost 5 bases, and 4 bases stayed unmatched. CDR1 and CDR2 from the germline V gene are LGHNT and FRNRAP. CDR3 coding DNA: TGTGCTAGTGCGCCGGGACTAGCGGACAATGAGCAGTTCTTC. As protein: CASAPGLADNEQFF.

The chain joins TRBV6-4 to TRBJ2-1, with 7 bases lining up with TRBD2. Per germline, CDR1 MRHNA and CDR2 SNTAGT. The CDR3 covers 16 residues. Germline trimming cut 5 bases from V and 4 bases from J; bases unmatched to any gene: 11. The CDR3 region has the DNA TGTGCCAGCAGTTTCGAGTCGGGGGGTCTTTACAATGAGCAGTTCTTC. Translated: CASSFESGGLYNEQFF.

This clone was observed a handful of times. The chain joins TRBV6-9 to TRBJ1-5; D is unresolved. V lost 0 bases, J lost 0 bases, and 9 bases lay in between. The length of the CDR3 is 16 residues. Germline CDR1 reads MNHGY; CDR2 reads SVAAGI. The CDR3 here is CASSYSSGGSNQPQHF. CDR3 bases: TGTGCCAGCAGTTATTCGAGCGGCGGTAGCAATCAGCCCCAGCATTTT.

V gene TRBV19 combines with J gene TRBJ2-2, with D maybe TRBD2 (6 bases). Germline CDR1 reads LNHDA; CDR2 reads SQIVND (reference sequence). The CDR3 length is 14 residues. V lost 7 bases, J lost 9 bases, and 18 bases lay in between. The CDR3 sequence is CASTGLAIPRELFF. In nucleotides, the CDR3 is TGTGCCAGTACGGGCCTAGCGATCCCCCGGGAGCTGTTTTTT.

The genes are TRBV18 and TRBJ2-2, with 7 bases matching TRBD1. Germline V gives CDR1 KGHSH, CDR2 LQKENI. This CDR3 is built from 15 residues. Germline trimming cut 0 bases from V and 4 bases from J; bases unmatched to any gene: 2. CDR3 DNA sequence: TGTGCCAGCTCACCACCACAGGGGAGCACCGGGGAGCTGTTTTTT. Its protein is CASSPPQGSTGELFF.

The rearrangement links TRBV14 to TRBJ2-1; 14 positions match TRBD2. J was trimmed by 10 bases and V by 0 bases; bases with no gene match: 11. CDR3 size: 18 residues. Germline V gives CDR1 SGHDN, CDR2 FVKESK. The CDR3 DNA reads TGTGCCAGCAGCCAAGAGGGGGGACTAGCGGGAGATTTTGGCGAGCAGTTCTTC. Translating gives CASSQEGGLAGDFGEQFF.

The chain couples TRBV7-3 to TRBJ2-7; TRBD1 is a possible D gene (6 bases). The CDR3 loop spans 14 amino acids. Trimming shortened V by 5 bases and J by 0 bases, and 11 bases separated the two germline ends. The germline V gene encodes CDR1 SGHTA and CDR2 FQGTGA. This CDR3 reads CASSRDRNSYEQYF. As DNA, the CDR3 is TGTGCCAGCAGCCGCGACAGGAACTCCTACGAGCAGTACTTC.